A single T cell receptor (beta chain) is shown here with its context. The sample is drawn from a study of technical replicates of blood from several donors. Trimming shortened V by 1 base and J by 3 bases, and 13 bases separated the two germline ends. Germline-derived CDR1 and CDR2 are LGHNA and YSLEER. This CDR3 contains 15 residues. Here immunoSEQ multiplex PCR was the method, and the copy in TCRdb shows in-frame clones only, minus some. The repertoire holds about 76,000 clones, with 65% to 90% as singletons. This receptor was identified in a human donor in good health. Some clones in this sample may be carry-over from other donors' samples. Sequenced input: PBMCs. The chain is built from TRBV4-3 and TRBJ2-7; tentative D call: TRBD1 (6 bases). Here the CDR3 DNA reads TGCGCCAGCAGCCAAGCGATAAGGACAGACTACGAGCAGTACTTC. It specifies CASSQAIRTDYEQYF.